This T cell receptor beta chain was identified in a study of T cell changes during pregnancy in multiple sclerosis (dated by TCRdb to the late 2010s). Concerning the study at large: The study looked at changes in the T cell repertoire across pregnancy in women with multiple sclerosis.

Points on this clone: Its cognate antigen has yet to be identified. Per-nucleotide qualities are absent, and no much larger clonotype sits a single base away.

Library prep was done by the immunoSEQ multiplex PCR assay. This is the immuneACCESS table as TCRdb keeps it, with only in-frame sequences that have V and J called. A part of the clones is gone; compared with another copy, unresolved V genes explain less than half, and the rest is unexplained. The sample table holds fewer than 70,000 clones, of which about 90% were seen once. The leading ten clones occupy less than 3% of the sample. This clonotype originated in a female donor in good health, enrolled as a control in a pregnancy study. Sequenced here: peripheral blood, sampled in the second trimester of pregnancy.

The CDR3: CSASELYEQYF. The bases read TGCAGTGCCTCCGAGCTCTACGAGCAGTACTTC. The V and J segments used are TRBV20-1 and TRBJ2-7, with the identity of the D gene unclear. The CDR1 and CDR2 encoded by the germline V gene (reference sequence) are DFQATT and SNEGSKA. Taken from cysteine to phenylalanine, the CDR3 has 11 residues. Only the CDR3 region is kept as DNA, spanning 33 bases read in frame from base 1. V loses 6 bases, J loses 3 bases, and the germline ends lie 9 bases apart.